A single sample is the source of the 7 T cell receptor beta chains below, sequenced in a study of identical twins. TCRdb reprocessed the 5' RACE reads via MiXCR and lists one record per CDR3 protein. The sample lists more than 600,000 distinct CDR3 sequences, 18% seen once, with about an eighth in the top ten. These data were likewise used in another study, on T cells expressing NK-cell markers.

Sequenced input: PBMCs. These TCRs come from a woman between 18 and 30 years old in good health.

The chain carries TRBV7-6 and TRBJ2-1, with D perhaps matching TRBD1 (7 bases). Looked up from germline, CDR1 is SGHVS and CDR2 is FNYEAQ. Trimming pared 1 base from V and 10 bases from J, leaving 14 bases between. The CDR3 is 14 amino acids. CDR3 loop: CASSLVPPGGEQFF. In DNA form, the CDR3 reads TGTGCCAGCAGCTTAGTCCCCCCAGGGGGGGAGCAGTTCTTC. The full variable domain, in which reference TRBV7-6 and TRBJ2-1 provide the parts outside the CDR3, is GAGVSQSPRYKVTKRGQDVALRCDPISGHVSLYWYRQALGQGPEFLTYFNYEAQQDKSGLPNDRFSAERPEGSISTLTIQRTEQRDSAMYRCASSLVPPGGEQFFGPGTRLTVL.

The chain combines TRBV7-9 with TRBJ1-1; 7 nucleotides align to TRBD1. CDR1 SEHNR and CDR2 FQNEAQ come from the germline V gene (reference sequence). The CDR3 totals 16 residues. The J segment lost 4 bases and the V segment lost 0 bases, leaving 8 bases of the junction unmatched. CDR3 nucleotide sequence: TGTGCCAGCAGCTTAGCAGGAACAGGGGCCGGCACTGAAGCTTTCTTT. Translation: CASSLAGTGAGTEAFF.

The chain couples TRBV20-1 to TRBJ2-1; 12 bases are shared with TRBD2. The CDR3 sequence is 15 residues long. Trimming took 5 bases from V and 7 from J; bases not matched to a gene: 9. Germline values: CDR1 DFQATT, CDR2 SNEGSKA (reference sequence). CDR3 sequence (DNA): TGCAGTGCTCGCCGACTAGCGGGAGAAACAAATGAGCAGTTCTTC. Its translation: CSARRLAGETNEQFF.

The chain uses TRBV27 and TRBJ2-6; D not certain. Germline loops: CDR1 MNHEY, CDR2 SMNVEV (reference sequence). Deletions cut 4 bases from V and 0 bases from J, with 4 bases between. The CDR3 is made up of 14 amino acids. CDR3 nucleotides: TGTGCCAGCAGTTGGATCTCTGGGGCCAACGTCCTGACTTTC. Its protein is CASSWISGANVLTF.

The J gene is TRBJ2-1, the V gene TRBV6-5; D is ambiguous. Germline V gene lookup returns CDR1 MNHEY and CDR2 SVGAGI. Trimming pared 0 bases from V and 0 bases from J, leaving 6 bases between. The CDR3 runs 15 residues. The CDR3 DNA sequence: TGTGCCAGCAGTTACTCTTCTAGCTCCTACAATGAGCAGTTCTTC. This encodes CASSYSSSSYNEQFF.

V and J are TRBV29-1 and TRBJ2-2; D gene unclear. Trimming took 3 bases from V and 0 from J, leaving 8 bases between them. The CDR3 loop spans 14 amino acids. Germline CDR1 and CDR2: SQVTM and ANQGSEA. CDR3 sequence: CSVEVHSNTGELFF. As DNA, the CDR3 is TGCAGCGTTGAGGTACATTCGAACACCGGGGAGCTGTTTTTT.

About this clonotype itself: A single base separates this from a much larger clone, so it may be a read error. V is TRBV12-3 or TRBV12-4 and J is TRBJ2-3; a possible D gene is TRBD2 (5 bases). The CDR3 is 18 residues long. CDR3 nucleotides: TGTGCCTGCAGTTTAACCAGACCCCCTAGGACTAGCACAGATACGCAGTATTTT. Its translation: CACSLTRPPRTSTDTQYF.